The table lists the clone carrying this T cell receptor (beta chain) with many counts. Antigen: not known. TCRdb reprocessed the 5' RACE reads via MiXCR and lists one record per CDR3 protein. The data show around 40,000 distinct CDR3 sequences, less than 3.5% seen once. The data derive from a study of CD8 T cells in ankylosing spondylitis. Whole-study findings and limits: Seemingly distinctive of ankylosing spondylitis blood was a TCR beta motif formed by eight highly homologous variants. Previously reported in reactive arthritis synovial fluid and blood were some of the motif variants. The authors found the disease-linked clones to be CD8+ and relatively rare in peripheral blood.

The CDR3 has 15 residues. The V and J ends lost 0 bases and 6 bases respectively, with 16 bases between them. Germline CDR1 is SGDLS and CDR2 is YYNGEE. The chain carries TRBV9 and TRBJ2-7; a weak D match, TRBD1 (6 bases). This clonotype was obtained from a male donor with ankylosing spondylitis or in good health (not recorded which). Material: blood, either unsorted or a sorted T cell fraction (not recorded which). CDR3 residues: CASSVAGTTRAEQYF. The CDR3 nucleotides are TGTGCCAGCAGCGTAGCTGGGACAACCCGCGCCGAGCAGTACTTC.